This TCR beta chain is drawn from a study of shared T cell receptors in the human thymus. The V gene lost 6 bases and the J gene lost 6 bases, with 12 bases spanning the gap. Germline CDR1 is LGHNT and CDR2 is FRNRAP. This CDR3 has 13 amino acids. The table came from immunoSEQ multiplex PCR; TCRdb's copy has only in-frame clones and leaves some out. The sample comprises hundreds of thousands of clones, around 87% of which are singletons, and over 0.008% rests with the top ten. This clone was picked up a small number of times. The same sample was also studied in work on human thymus T cells. Per that study: Having corrective surgery for congenital heart defects, healthy Finnish infants were the ones who donated. The source of the thymus tissue was resections taken during corrective heart surgery. Thymic and blood repertoires appeared to show biased V and J gene usage. The related literature has documented a marked overlap of thymic repertoires among unrelated individuals.

V and J are TRBV12-5 and TRBJ2-1; D gene uncertain. Sequencing used thymocytes. The origin of this receptor is a boy under three years old with a congenital heart defect. The CDR3 nucleotides are TGTGCTAGTGGGACGAGACAAACCAATGAGCAGTTCTTC. It codes for CASGTRQTNEQFF.